These 20 T cell receptor beta chains were all obtained from the same sample, sequenced in a study of blood T cell repertoires in COVID-19 (dated by TCRdb to 2020 to 2022). Library generation was performed with the immunoSEQ multiplex PCR assay. Held by TCRdb, this immuneACCESS table contains in-frame sequences only and omits some clones. Under half of the omission traces to an unresolved V gene where checked; the cause of the rest is unknown. Present in this sample are about 98,000 clones, roughly 82% of which were seen just once. Of the sample, about a tenth falls within the top ten clones. The sequenced sample consisted of peripheral blood. The receptors here all came from a man aged 65 to 79 with active or convalescent COVID-19.

The CDR3 region has the DNA TGTGCCAGCAGCAACGGGGACAGCGAGGAGACCCAGTACTTC. Amino acids: CASSNGDSEETQYF. The genes are TRBV11-3 and TRBJ2-5; 7 bases fit TRBD1. V shed 5 bases, J shed 5 bases, and the junction held 8 bases outside the gene matches. The CDR3 spans 14 residues. Germline CDR1 reads SGHNT; CDR2 reads YENEEA.

The chain couples TRBV5-1 to TRBJ2-1; maybe TRBD2 (6 bases). Germline CDR1 reads SGHRS; CDR2 reads YFSETQ. This CDR3 spans 17 amino acids. Trimming took off 4 bases at V and 0 bases at J, with 17 bases between the two ends. CDR3: CASSPIFQRASYNEQFF. The CDR3 DNA reads TGCGCCAGCAGCCCGATTTTCCAGCGGGCCTCCTACAATGAGCAGTTCTTC.

This CDR3 reads CASRGTGLNYGYTF. The CDR3 region has the DNA TGTGCCAGCAGGGGGACAGGACTAAACTATGGCTACACCTTC. The rearrangement joins TRBV6-5 to TRBJ1-2; 8 positions match TRBD1. The CDR3 contains 14 residues. Germline V gene lookup returns CDR1 MNHEY and CDR2 SVGAGI. J lost 2 bases, V lost 6 bases, and 5 bases had no gene match.

The V gene is TRBV2, the J gene TRBJ2-5, with 11 positions matching TRBD2. Per the germline V gene, CDR1 is SNHLY and CDR2 is FYNNEI. This CDR3 spans 15 amino acids. V lost 0 bases and J lost 4; bases outside the gene matches: 1. For the CDR3, the DNA is TGTGCCAGCAGTGAAGCTAGCGGGGGGGGAGAGACCCAGTACTTC. Translated: CASSEASGGGETQYF. Supplemented by reference TRBV2 and TRBJ2-5, the full variable domain reads EPEVTQTPSHQVTQMGQEVILRCVPISNHLYFYWYRQILGQKVEFLVSFYNNEISEKSEIFDDQFSVERPDGSNFTLKIRSTKLEDSAMYFCASSEASGGGETQYFGPGTRLLVL.

This clone has only a few counts. The chain couples TRBV6-5 to TRBJ1-2, with 9 nucleotides matching TRBD1. CDR1 and CDR2 (germline): MNHEY, SVGAGI. After removal of 6 bases from V and 4 bases from J, the junction contained 6 bases not matched to a gene. This CDR3 spans 14 amino acids. DNA for the CDR3: TGTGCCAGCAGACCGGGACAGGGAGTCTATGGCTACACCTTC. Translating it yields CASRPGQGVYGYTF.

This sequence joins TRBV7-9 and TRBJ2-5; 10 nucleotides match TRBD2. This CDR3 is built from 17 residues. V shed 5 bases and J 0 bases; nucleotides not matched to a gene: 9. CDR1 SEHNR and CDR2 FQNEAQ come from the germline V gene (reference sequence). The CDR3 DNA follows: TGTGCCAGCAGCCAGGGGATTAGCGGGGGGTACCAAGAGACCCAGTACTTC. As protein: CASSQGISGGYQETQYF. Complete variable domain (other parts from reference TRBV7-9 and TRBJ2-5): DTGVSQNPRHKITKRGQNVTFRCDPISEHNRLYWYRQTLGQGPEFLTYFQNEAQLEKSRLLSDRFSAERPKGSFSTLEIQRTEQGDSAMYLCASSQGISGGYQETQYFGPGTRLLVL.

The CDR3 DNA reads TGTGCCAGCAGCCGCCACAGGGGGCGCCCTTATGGCTACACCTTC. Translating gives CASSRHRGRPYGYTF. The chain couples TRBV7-8 to TRBJ1-2; 9 nucleotides line up with TRBD1. The germline CDR1 and CDR2 sequences are SGHVS and FQNEAQ. Losses at the gene ends were 5 bases for V and 5 bases for J; bases not matched to a gene: 9. CDR3 size: 15 residues.

The chain recombines TRBV6-5 with TRBJ1-2, with a possible D match to TRBD1 (6 bases). CDR3 length equals 13 residues. Germline lookup yields CDR1 MNHEY and CDR2 SVGAGI. Trimming left V 6 bases short and J 8 bases short, with 16 bases between. Written as DNA, the CDR3 is TGTGCCAGCAGACTCGACAGGAGAGGAGGCTACACCTTC. It translates to CASRLDRRGGYTF.

The chain joins TRBV7-9 to TRBJ1-5; a weak D match, TRBD1 (6 bases). Germline CDR1 SEHNR, CDR2 FQNEAQ (reference sequence). V was pared by 5 bases and J by 1 base, with 9 bases between. The CDR3 spans 14 residues. CDR3 nucleotides: TGTGCCAGCAGCACCCAGGGGAGCAATCAGCCCCAGCATTTT. This gives the protein CASSTQGSNQPQHF.

This clone appeared a few times. This sequence joins TRBV4-2 and TRBJ1-1, with no clear D. The CDR3 runs to 15 residues. V lost 0 bases and J 2 bases, leaving 10 bases between the germline ends. Looked up from germline, CDR1 is LGHNA and CDR2 is YNFKEQ. The DNA of the CDR3 is TGTGCCAGCAGCCAAGAAATGGCGGAAAACACTGAAGCTTTCTTT. Translated, it gives CASSQEMAENTEAFF.

The V call is TRBV12-5, the J call TRBJ2-3; TRBD2 matches at 8 bases. V dropped 0 bases and J dropped 3; count of bases not matched to a gene: 2. Germline V CDR1 and CDR2: LGHNT, FRNRAP. The length of the CDR3 is 15 residues. Written as DNA, the CDR3 is TGTGCTAGTGGTTTGGTAGCGGGGGCGACAGATACGCAGTATTTT. Its protein is CASGLVAGATDTQYF.

The count of this clone is one. The chain uses TRBV15 and TRBJ1-2; D might be TRBD1 (6 bases). V shed 2 bases and J shed 4 bases, with 14 bases lying between them. Looked up from germline, CDR1 is LNHNV and CDR2 is YYDKDF (reference sequence). The CDR3 has 15 residues. The CDR3 coding sequence is TGTGCCACCAGCAGACTGTGGGACACCGGCTATGGCTACACCTTC. Translated, it gives CATSRLWDTGYGYTF.

This clone appeared a single time. J is TRBJ2-7 and V is TRBV7-8, with D perhaps matching TRBD2 (6 bases). With the DNA end fitting TRBJ2-5 better, the J assignment may be wrong. This CDR3 spans 14 amino acids. CDR1 and CDR2 from the germline V gene are SGHVS and FQNEAQ. The CDR3 sequence: CASSFERGRETQYF. DNA of the CDR3: TGTGCCAGCAGCTTTGAGAGAGGGAGGGAGACCCAGTACTTC.

The chain joins TRBV7-9 to TRBJ2-2, with TRBD1 matching 9 bases. This CDR3 is 16 amino acids long. The J segment lost 1 base and the V segment lost 5 bases, leaving 5 bases of the junction unmatched. The V gene's germline CDR1 is SEHNR and CDR2 FQNEAQ (reference sequence). For the CDR3, the DNA is TGTGCCAGCAGCGCCCGACAGGGGGTGAACACCGGGGAGCTGTTTTTT. Translation: CASSARQGVNTGELFF.

The chain joins TRBV5-4 to TRBJ2-5; 8 bases align to TRBD1. The trim removed 3 bases at V and 7 bases at J, leaving 11 bases unmatched. CDR1 is SGHNT and CDR2 is YYREEE in the germline V gene (reference sequence). The CDR3 consists of 15 residues. CDR3 sequence (DNA): TGTGCCAGCAGCTCGCCGGGGACAGGCCGGACGACCCAGTACTTC. Protein product: CASSSPGTGRTTQYF.

This rearrangement joins TRBV20-1 to TRBJ2-3; 7 bases map to TRBD2. The ends lost 4 bases at V and 12 bases at J; junction bases unmatched: 7. The CDR3 sequence is 11 residues long. Germline V gene sequence: CDR1 DFQATT, CDR2 SNEGSKA (reference sequence). The CDR3 DNA sequence: TGCAGTGCTAACCGGGACTACCGCCAGTATTTT. Translation gives CSANRDYRQYF.

J is TRBJ2-3 and V is TRBV6-5; TRBD2 matches at 7 bases. With V trimmed by 8 bases and J by 1 base, 6 bases remained unmatched. Germline CDR1 is MNHEY and CDR2 is SVGAGI. The CDR3 contains 14 residues. The CDR3 DNA follows: TGTGCCAGCGAAAAGGGAGGGGGCACAGATACGCAGTATTTT. Protein: CASEKGGGTDTQYF.

The chain is built from TRBV7-2 and TRBJ2-2, with D unclear. V was shortened by 1 base and J by 6 bases, with 12 bases between the two germline ends. CDR3 size: 15 residues. Germline assignment: CDR1 SGHTA and CDR2 FQGNSA. DNA for the CDR3: TGTGCCAGCAGCTTAGAGCCGTTGATCTCCGGGGAGCTGTTTTTT. It codes for CASSLEPLISGELFF.

The chain employs TRBV2 and TRBJ1-1; D gene uncertain. Trimming shortened V by 4 bases and J by 0 bases, and 9 bases separated the two germline ends. The germline V gene encodes CDR1 SNHLY and CDR2 FYNNEI. The CDR3 is 14 residues long. The DNA of the CDR3 is TGTGCCAGCAGTGTGAGGGTGATGAACACTGAAGCTTTCTTT. It specifies CASSVRVMNTEAFF. The full variable domain, with the rest looked up from reference TRBV2 and TRBJ1-1, is EPEVTQTPSHQVTQMGQEVILRCVPISNHLYFYWYRQILGQKVEFLVSFYNNEISEKSEIFDDQFSVERPDGSNFTLKIRSTKLEDSAMYFCASSVRVMNTEAFFGQGTRLTVV.

In this sample, this clone turned up once. J is TRBJ2-2 and V is TRBV3-1 (or the pseudogene TRBV3-2); D possibly corresponds to TRBD1 (5 bases). Germline CDR1 and CDR2: LGHDT and YNNKEL (reference sequence). Trimming shortened V by 8 bases and J by 6 bases, and 7 bases separated the two germline ends. This CDR3 is 11 amino acids long. CDR3 sequence reads: CASGASGELFF. DNA for the CDR3: TGTGCCAGCGGGGCTTCCGGGGAGCTGTTTTTT.